This TCR beta chain is from a study of blood T cells in healthy people across ages. Primers used in a second PCR of about 7 to 12 cycles were a sample-barcoded 5' primer and a J-beta primer mix. TCRdb re-analysed the 5' RACE reads in MiXCR, keeping a single row per CDR3 protein. The repertoire holds hundreds of thousands of distinct CDR3 sequences, with 40% to 50% as singletons. This clonotype was seen only a few times. V was cut by 4 bases and J by 1 base, with 13 bases left in between. The germline CDR1 and CDR2 sequences are SQVTM and ANQGSEA. The CDR3 runs 14 residues. The clonotype was recovered from an elderly man in good health. V is TRBV29-1 and J is TRBJ1-1, with unresolved D. The material sequenced was blood. CDR3 bases: TGCAGCGTTGGGGAACGGCGAAAGAACACTGAAGCTTTCTTT. This translates into CSVGERRKNTEAFF.